The T cell receptor beta chain described here comes from a study of post-analysis software for immune sequencing data. Study-wide background: The courses of disease that were included comprised relapsing-remitting, secondary progressive and progressive-relapsing multiple sclerosis.

Only a few counts were recorded for this clonotype. What it binds is unknown. V was cut by 1 base and J by 2 bases, with 10 bases left in between. This CDR3 contains 15 residues. Germline V gives CDR1 LGHNA, CDR2 YNFKEQ. Libraries were made from TCR beta cDNA, and they carried unique molecular identifiers. It was from about 0.98 to 11 million T cells that roughly 0.5 million cDNA molecules came. TCRdb recomputed calls from the PCR reads with MiXCR, one row per CDR3 protein. The table lists about 770,000 distinct CDR3 sequences, 46% of them singletons. Study conclusions and caveats: By F measure, strong co-clustering occurred among samples prepared in the same batch. When compared against controls, multiple sclerosis patients showed significantly lower normalized Chao1 diversity. About 5 TRBV segments, including TRBV5-6, TRBV5-1 and TRBV20-1, were more frequent in patients than controls.

The chain employs TRBV4-2 and TRBJ2-3, with D maybe TRBD2 (5 bases). Specimen: blood. The receptor's source is a girl aged 5-17 years with multiple sclerosis. The CDR3 spells CASSQVAGLTDTQYF. CDR3 sequence (DNA): TGTGCCAGCAGCCAAGTTGCGGGCCTCACAGATACGCAGTATTTT.